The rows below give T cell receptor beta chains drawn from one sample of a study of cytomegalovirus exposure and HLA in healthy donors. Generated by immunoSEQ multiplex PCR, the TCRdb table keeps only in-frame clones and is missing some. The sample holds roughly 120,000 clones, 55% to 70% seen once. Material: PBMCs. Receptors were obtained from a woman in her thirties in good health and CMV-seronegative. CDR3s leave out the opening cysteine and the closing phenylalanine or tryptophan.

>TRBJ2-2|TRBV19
ASSTLLLTNTGELF
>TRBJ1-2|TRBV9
ASSVAHGENYGYT
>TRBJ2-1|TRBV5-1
ASSLAITLADYNEQF
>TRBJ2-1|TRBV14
ASSQDSGRRKEF
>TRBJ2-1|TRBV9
ASSPREYNEQF
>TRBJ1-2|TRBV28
ASSLTGPYGYT
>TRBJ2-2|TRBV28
ASTPRGSFTGELF
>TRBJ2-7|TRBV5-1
ASSDGGPYEQY
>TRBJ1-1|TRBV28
ASSLGGVPEAF
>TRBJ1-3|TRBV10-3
AISDPSRSRAGNTIY
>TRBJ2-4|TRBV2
ASSEGPVAKNIQY
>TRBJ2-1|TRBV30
AWGRDPSSDEQF
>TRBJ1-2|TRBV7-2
ASSYRGLDGYT
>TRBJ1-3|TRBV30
AWGATGSYSGNTIY
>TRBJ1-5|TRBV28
ASSLVPAARQPQH
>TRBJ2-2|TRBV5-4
ASSVQGGHTGELF
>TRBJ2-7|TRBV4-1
ASSQDFRQAYEQY
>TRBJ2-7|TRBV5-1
ASSESGSEQY
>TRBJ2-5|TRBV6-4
ASSEREQETQY
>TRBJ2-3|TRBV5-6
ASSRGLVGTDTQY
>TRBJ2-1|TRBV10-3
AISEPGQGAGNEQF
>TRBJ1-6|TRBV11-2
ASSPTWGDSPLH
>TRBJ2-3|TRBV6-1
ASRASGTDTQY
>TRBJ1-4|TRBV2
ASRTTSYEKLF
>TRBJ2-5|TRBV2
ASSVGLAGFQETQY
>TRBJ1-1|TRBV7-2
ASSVSGGTEAF
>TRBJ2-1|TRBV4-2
ASSQDGGSSYNEQF
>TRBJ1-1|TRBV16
ASSQYRGGDTEAF
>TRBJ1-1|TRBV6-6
ASSYSGGAEAF
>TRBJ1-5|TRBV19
ASTAPLPDRNQPQH
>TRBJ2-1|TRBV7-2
ASSFYVGASNNGQF
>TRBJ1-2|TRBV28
ASSLREAGYT
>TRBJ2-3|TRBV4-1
ASSQDTGGASGRVGTQY